This is a list of T cell receptor beta chains from one sample in a study of blood T cell repertoires in COVID-19. Using immunoSEQ multiplex PCR, the repertoire was profiled, and TCRdb retains in-frame clones only, with some absent. The table shows 450,000 to 500,000 clones, with around 87% occurring only once. The sequencing input was PBMCs or T cells enriched from blood (not recorded which). These receptors came from a woman between 18 and 29 years old who had recovered from COVID-19. The CDR3 runs from the conserved cysteine through the conserved F or W. Each record gives: D gene, V gene, J gene, clone size, CDR3 protein, CDR3 DNA. A D gene is named only where the DNA matches it firmly. The size entry is marked missing in some rows and otherwise reads once, few, many or a size class.

d_gene: TRBD2; v_gene: TRBV7-2; j_gene: TRBJ2-5; abundance: -; CDR3aa: CASRAPGGYAQETQYF; CDR3nt: TGTGCCAGCAGAGCACCGGGGGGATACGCGCAAGAGACCCAGTACTTC
d_gene: TRBD1; v_gene: TRBV5-6; j_gene: TRBJ2-3; abundance: -; CDR3aa: CASHSLGKGDSGTDTQYF; CDR3nt: TGTGCCAGCCACAGCTTAGGTAAAGGGGACAGCGGCACAGATACGCAGTATTTT
d_gene: TRBD2; v_gene: TRBV11-2; j_gene: TRBJ2-2; abundance: -; CDR3aa: CASSLEASGGTLWGTGELFF; CDR3nt: TGTGCCAGCAGCTTAGAAGCTAGCGGGGGGACCCTATGGGGCACCGGGGAGCTGTTTTTT
d_gene: -; v_gene: TRBV12-5; j_gene: TRBJ2-2; abundance: -; CDR3aa: CASGLGGVGELFF; CDR3nt: TGTGCTAGTGGTCTGGGAGGAGTTGGGGAGCTGTTTTTT
d_gene: TRBD1; v_gene: TRBV30; j_gene: TRBJ1-2; abundance: -; CDR3aa: CAFPRDSPLLSYTF; CDR3nt: TGTGCCTTCCCCCGGGACAGTCCTCTTTTGAGCTACACCTTC
d_gene: -; v_gene: TRBV3-1/TRBV3-2; j_gene: TRBJ2-5; abundance: -; CDR3aa: CASSQAVRDSQYF; CDR3nt: TGTGCCAGCAGCCAAGCCGTCCGGGACTCTCAGTACTTC
d_gene: -; v_gene: TRBV19; j_gene: TRBJ2-7; abundance: once; CDR3aa: CASALGSSYEQYF; CDR3nt: TGTGCCAGTGCGTTAGGGAGCTCCTACGAGCAGTACTTC
d_gene: -; v_gene: TRBV5-4; j_gene: TRBJ1-2; abundance: -; CDR3aa: CASSPTGGTNYGYTF; CDR3nt: TGTGCCAGCAGCCCTACTGGCGGAACTAACTATGGCTACACCTTC
d_gene: TRBD1; v_gene: TRBV6-6; j_gene: TRBJ2-1; abundance: -; CDR3aa: CASRRPDRGGVNEQFF; CDR3nt: TGTGCCAGCAGGAGACCAGACAGGGGGGGAGTAAATGAGCAGTTCTTC
d_gene: TRBD2; v_gene: TRBV4-2; j_gene: TRBJ2-3; abundance: -; CDR3aa: CASSQGRLAGVTDTQYF; CDR3nt: TGTGCCAGCAGCCAAGGCCGACTAGCGGGGGTCACAGATACGCAGTATTTT
d_gene: -; v_gene: TRBV6-5; j_gene: TRBJ2-5; abundance: -; CDR3aa: CASSYSTEETQYF; CDR3nt: TGTGCCAGCAGTTACTCGACTGAGGAGACCCAGTACTTC
d_gene: TRBD2; v_gene: TRBV11-2; j_gene: TRBJ2-3; abundance: -; CDR3aa: CASSFLAGVRDTQYF; CDR3nt: TGTGCCAGCAGCTTTTTAGCGGGGGTACGGGATACGCAGTATTTT
d_gene: -; v_gene: TRBV30; j_gene: TRBJ2-2; abundance: once; CDR3aa: CAWTWGGGADGELFF; CDR3nt: TGTGCCTGGACCTGGGGCGGGGGCGCTGACGGGGAGCTGTTTTTT
d_gene: -; v_gene: TRBV6-5; j_gene: TRBJ1-1; abundance: -; CDR3aa: CASSYSTGRTEAFF; CDR3nt: TGTGCCAGCAGTTACTCGACAGGTCGCACTGAAGCTTTCTTT
d_gene: -; v_gene: TRBV28; j_gene: TRBJ1-6; abundance: -; CDR3aa: CASSLTGFNNSPLHF; CDR3nt: TGTGCCAGCAGTTTAACAGGGTTCAATAATTCACCCCTCCACTTT
d_gene: TRBD1; v_gene: TRBV15; j_gene: TRBJ1-2; abundance: once; CDR3aa: CATSRDLDRGPYGYTF; CDR3nt: TGTGCCACCAGCAGAGATCTGGACAGGGGGCCCTATGGCTACACCTTC
d_gene: -; v_gene: TRBV2; j_gene: TRBJ1-3; abundance: -; CDR3aa: CAIIGGSSGNTIYF; CDR3nt: TGTGCCATCATAGGCGGGAGCTCTGGAAACACCATATATTTT
d_gene: TRBD1; v_gene: TRBV28; j_gene: TRBJ1-5; abundance: -; CDR3aa: CASVPRGRQGAKPQHF; CDR3nt: TGTGCCAGCGTACCTAGAGGCCGACAGGGGGCAAAGCCCCAGCATTTT
d_gene: -; v_gene: TRBV2; j_gene: TRBJ1-1; abundance: -; CDR3aa: CASTKGHLNTEAFF; CDR3nt: TGTGCCAGCACAAAAGGACACCTGAACACTGAAGCTTTCTTT
d_gene: TRBD2; v_gene: TRBV7-2; j_gene: TRBJ2-7; abundance: -; CDR3aa: CASSLVSGGSYEQYF; CDR3nt: TGTGCCAGCAGCTTAGTTAGCGGGGGCTCCTACGAGCAGTACTTC
d_gene: TRBD1; v_gene: TRBV10-1; j_gene: TRBJ1-1; abundance: -; CDR3aa: CASSESSGGSEAFF; CDR3nt: TGCGCCAGCAGTGAGTCGTCAGGGGGCAGTGAAGCTTTCTTT
d_gene: -; v_gene: TRBV21-1; j_gene: TRBJ2-2; abundance: once; CDR3aa: CASTPRWWTGELFF; CDR3nt: TGTGCCAGCACCCCGCGGTGGTGGACCGGGGAGCTGTTTTTT
d_gene: -; v_gene: TRBV7-9; j_gene: TRBJ2-2; abundance: -; CDR3aa: CASSSNPGGTEHTGELFF; CDR3nt: TGTGCCAGCAGCTCGAATCCAGGGGGGACAGAGCACACCGGGGAGCTGTTTTTT
d_gene: -; v_gene: TRBV2; j_gene: TRBJ2-5; abundance: -; CDR3aa: CASRFSATQETQYF; CDR3nt: TGTGCCAGCAGGTTTAGCGCCACCCAAGAGACCCAGTACTTC
d_gene: TRBD1; v_gene: TRBV11-2; j_gene: TRBJ1-4; abundance: -; CDR3aa: CASGRTGGFNEKLFF; CDR3nt: TGTGCCAGCGGCCGGACAGGCGGTTTTAATGAAAAACTGTTTTTT
d_gene: -; v_gene: TRBV5-1; j_gene: TRBJ1-2; abundance: -; CDR3aa: CASSSFSGSANYGYTF; CDR3nt: TGCGCCAGCAGCTCATTCTCAGGATCAGCTAACTATGGCTACACCTTC
d_gene: -; v_gene: TRBV4-1; j_gene: TRBJ1-3; abundance: -; CDR3aa: CASSQVQGTVNTIYF; CDR3nt: TGCGCCAGCAGCCAGGTACAGGGTACGGTAAACACCATATATTTT
d_gene: TRBD1; v_gene: TRBV11-2; j_gene: TRBJ1-1; abundance: -; CDR3aa: CASSFQPGTGTTEAFF; CDR3nt: TGTGCCAGCAGCTTCCAACCCGGGACAGGTACCACTGAAGCTTTCTTT